These 28 T cell receptor beta chains were all obtained from the same sample, sequenced in a study of blood T cell repertoires in COVID-19. Using immunoSEQ multiplex PCR, the repertoire was profiled, and TCRdb retains in-frame clones only, with some absent. The sample includes fewer than 60,000 clones, 65% to 85% of them seen just once. Sample: peripheral blood. The receptors shown here come from a man older than 75 with COVID-19, enrolled during active disease.

The chain is built from TRBV19 and TRBJ1-1; D gene unclear. This CDR3 spans 13 amino acids. The V gene's germline CDR1 is LNHDA and CDR2 SQIVND (reference sequence). The V end lost 9 bases, the J end lost 2 bases, and 13 bases lay between the germline ends. CDR3 protein: CASQARPNTEAFF. The CDR3, as DNA: TGTGCCAGCCAAGCGCGGCCCAACACTGAAGCTTTCTTT.

The J gene is TRBJ2-1, the V gene TRBV18; 8 bases match TRBD1. This CDR3 is built from 14 residues. With V trimmed by 6 bases and J by 6 bases, 7 bases remained unmatched. Looked up from germline, CDR1 is KGHSH and CDR2 is LQKENI. The CDR3 coding sequence is TGTGCCAGCTCCCCGGGACAGGTGTCCAATGAGCAGTTCTTC. As protein: CASSPGQVSNEQFF.

This chain joins TRBV20-1 and TRBJ2-7; D remains ambiguous. CDR1 is DFQATT and CDR2 is SNEGSKA in the germline V gene (reference sequence). The ends were cut back, 1 base at V and 3 bases at J, with 4 bases in the middle. This CDR3 has 11 residues. CDR3 protein: CSARVSYEQYF. CDR3 DNA: TGCAGTGCTAGAGTTAGCTACGAGCAGTACTTC.

V gene TRBV19 combines with J gene TRBJ2-3, with 7 positions matching TRBD1. Germline V gives CDR1 LNHDA, CDR2 SQIVND (reference sequence). V gave up 10 bases and J gave up 6 bases; unmatched junction bases: 10. This CDR3 comprises 13 residues. The CDR3 sequence: CATYFRDSDTQYF. In nucleotides, the CDR3 is TGTGCCACCTACTTCCGGGACAGCGATACGCAGTATTTT.

The gene calls are TRBV5-8 and TRBJ1-4; 7 bases map to TRBD1. Germline V CDR1 and CDR2: SGHTS, YDEGEE. The CDR3 sequence is 12 residues long. The V segment lost 3 bases and the J segment 11 bases; nucleotides outside the gene matches: 4. Written as DNA, the CDR3 is TGTGCCAGCAGCTATTCACAGGGGAAACTGTTTTTT. Its translation: CASSYSQGKLFF.

This clone appeared a few times. This chain uses TRBV5-1 with TRBJ2-7; D is possibly TRBD1 (5 bases). CDR1 and CDR2 (germline): SGHRS, YFSETQ. The CDR3 consists of 12 residues. With 7 bases removed from V and 2 bases from J, the gap between germline ends came to 10 bases. CDR3 sequence reads: CASFDSTYEQYF. The CDR3 DNA sequence: TGCGCCAGCTTTGACAGTACCTACGAGCAGTACTTC.

The J gene is TRBJ2-5, the V gene TRBV4-2; unclear D gene. Germline loops: CDR1 LGHNA, CDR2 YNFKEQ. The CDR3 runs 16 residues. V was clipped by 1 base and J by 4 bases, with 16 bases between them. The CDR3 region has the DNA TGTGCCAGCAGCCAAGCCTCCAGGCAATCAGCAGAGACCCAGTACTTC. It translates to CASSQASRQSAETQYF.

The chain couples TRBV7-9 to TRBJ2-3; a weak D match, TRBD2 (5 bases). The CDR3 spans 13 residues. The germline V and J ends were trimmed by 5 bases and 10 bases, with 16 bases remaining between them. Germline V gives CDR1 SEHNR, CDR2 FQNEAQ (reference sequence). CDR3 nucleotide sequence: TGTGCCAGCAGCACCGAGTCACGAGCGGCGCAGTATTTT. Its protein product is CASSTESRAAQYF.

This clone was counted once. J is TRBJ2-3 and V is TRBV6-1; tentative D call: TRBD1 (7 bases). Germline CDR1 and CDR2: MNHNS and SASEGT. V was clipped by 3 bases and J by 1 base, with 14 bases between them. This CDR3 region has 16 residues. CDR3 protein: CASSETTGTGTDTQYF. CDR3 bases: TGTGCCAGCAGTGAGACGACAGGGACTGGCACAGATACGCAGTATTTT.

V is TRBV9 and J is TRBJ1-1; 7 nucleotides agree with TRBD1. The CDR3 spans 15 residues. In germline, CDR1 is SGDLS, CDR2 YYNGEE. Trimming took 0 bases from V and 5 from J; bases not matched to a gene: 7. Here the CDR3 reads CASSVVRGPRTEAFF. The CDR3, as DNA: TGTGCCAGCAGCGTAGTAAGGGGGCCGAGGACTGAAGCTTTCTTT.

The chain recombines TRBV28 with TRBJ1-2; D remains ambiguous. Per the germline V gene, CDR1 is MDHEN and CDR2 is SYDVKM. This CDR3 region has 13 residues. The V and J ends lost 10 bases and 4 bases respectively, with 16 bases between them. CDR3 sequence (DNA): TGTGCCACCACACTTCGGGTGGGCTATGGCTACACCTTC. It yields the protein CATTLRVGYGYTF.

This chain uses TRBV3-1 (or the pseudogene TRBV3-2) with TRBJ1-4, with 9 bases fitting TRBD1. CDR3 length equals 16 residues. V was clipped by 2 bases and J by 11 bases; unmatched bases: 12. Per the germline V gene, CDR1 is LGHDT and CDR2 is YNNKEL (reference sequence). The CDR3 bases are TGTGCCAGCAGCCAAAGGGGTGGACAGGGGAGAGGGAAACTGTTTTTT. Its protein is CASSQRGGQGRGKLFF.

The rearrangement joins TRBV6-4 to TRBJ2-1; D is perhaps TRBD1 (6 bases). The V end was cut by 3 bases, the J end by 3 bases, with 9 bases between. This CDR3 is built from 14 residues. Germline CDR1 and CDR2: MRHNA and SNTAGT. The CDR3 DNA reads TGTGCCAGCAGTGAGGAGGACAGCTACAATGAGCAGTTCTTC. This gives the protein CASSEEDSYNEQFF.

This clone was observed a single time. The chain has TRBV30 and TRBJ1-1, with TRBD1 as a possible D gene (6 bases). With 1 base removed from V and 0 bases from J, the gap between germline ends came to 12 bases. Per germline, CDR1 GTSNPN and CDR2 SVGIG (reference sequence). CDR3 length: 15 residues. The CDR3 here is CAWSGSGDLNTEAFF. The CDR3 DNA reads as TGTGCCTGGAGTGGATCAGGGGATTTGAACACTGAAGCTTTCTTT.

The genes are TRBV7-2 and TRBJ2-5; possibly TRBD2 for D (6 bases). The germline V and J ends were trimmed by 5 bases and 1 base, with 11 bases remaining between them. The CDR3 has 14 amino acids. The germline gives CDR1 SGHTA, CDR2 FQGNSA. CDR3 nucleotides: TGTGCCAGCAGCAACCGGGACTTCCAAGAGACCCAGTACTTC. This gives the protein CASSNRDFQETQYF.

The chain is built from TRBV14 and TRBJ2-3; D is perhaps TRBD2 (5 bases). The CDR3 runs 16 residues. From germline, CDR1 is SGHDN and CDR2 FVKESK. The V end lost 5 bases, the J end lost 5 bases, and 20 bases lay between the germline ends. The CDR3 protein is CASSAPGILVVDTQYF. The CDR3, as DNA: TGTGCCAGCAGCGCCCCGGGGATTCTTGTTGTAGATACGCAGTATTTT.

The rearrangement joins TRBV18 to TRBJ2-5, with 7 bases identical to TRBD1. This CDR3 has 14 residues. CDR1 KGHSH and CDR2 LQKENI come from the germline V gene. J gave up 1 base and V 4 bases, and 3 bases lay outside the gene matches. This CDR3 reads CASSLRDSQETQYF. Here the CDR3 DNA reads TGTGCCAGCTCACTACGGGACAGCCAAGAGACCCAGTACTTC.

The V gene is TRBV3-1 (or the pseudogene TRBV3-2), the J gene TRBJ1-5, with a weak D call TRBD1 (5 bases). Trimming cost V 3 bases and J 5 bases, with 14 bases left between them. Germline V gene sequence: CDR1 LGHDT, CDR2 YNNKEL (reference sequence). This CDR3 has 15 residues. CDR3 protein: CASSQGGTRYQPQHF. The CDR3 region has the DNA TGTGCCAGCAGCCAGGGGGGAACCCGATATCAGCCCCAGCATTTT.

This chain connects TRBV5-1 to TRBJ1-1; D remains unclear. Between the trimmed V and J ends, which lost 2 bases and 3 bases, there was a span of 14 bases. The CDR3 extends over 15 amino acids. Germline CDR1 is SGHRS and CDR2 is YFSETQ. CDR3 residues: CASSLIELEDTEAFF. In nucleotides, the CDR3 is TGCGCCAGCAGCTTAATCGAGCTAGAGGACACTGAAGCTTTCTTT.

This chain uses TRBV30 with TRBJ2-7; TRBD2 aligns across 7 bases. This CDR3 has 14 amino acids. V lost 2 bases to trimming and J lost 6 bases; unmatched junction nucleotides: 10. The germline V gene encodes CDR1 GTSNPN and CDR2 SVGIG (reference sequence). CDR3: CAWSQWSGAGEQYF. The CDR3, as DNA: TGTGCCTGGAGTCAGTGGAGCGGGGCGGGCGAGCAGTACTTC.

V gene TRBV5-1 combines with J gene TRBJ2-3; 10 nucleotides align to TRBD2. The CDR3 length is 16 residues. V was pared by 4 bases and J by 3 bases, with 8 bases of the junction left unmatched. Germline V gene data show CDR1 as SGHRS and CDR2 as YFSETQ. CDR3 amino acids: CASSPIAGGATDTQYF. For the CDR3, the DNA is TGCGCCAGCAGCCCCATAGCGGGAGGAGCAACAGATACGCAGTATTTT. The entire variable domain, with the rest obtained from reference TRBV5-1 and TRBJ2-3, is as follows: KAGVTQTPRYLIKTRGQQVTLSCSPISGHRSVSWYQQTPGQGLQFLFEYFSETQRNKGNFPGRFSGRQFSNSRSEMNVSTLELGDSALYLCASSPIAGGATDTQYFGPGTRLTVL.

The CDR3 spells CASSPRAGTEAFF. The DNA for the CDR3 is TGTGCCAGCTCACCACGCGCAGGAACTGAAGCTTTCTTT. The chain carries TRBV18 and TRBJ1-1; no clear D gene. This CDR3 comprises 13 residues. Germline V gene lookup returns CDR1 KGHSH and CDR2 LQKENI. V was pared by 1 base and J by 5 bases, with 8 bases between.

V and J are TRBV19 and TRBJ1-2; unclear D gene. The CDR3 is 14 residues long. The V gene lost 0 bases and the J gene lost 4 bases, with 9 bases spanning the gap. Germline loops: CDR1 LNHDA, CDR2 SQIVND (reference sequence). CDR3 residues: CASSIDRDTYGYTF. The DNA for the CDR3 is TGTGCCAGTAGTATAGATCGCGACACCTATGGCTACACCTTC.

The V gene is TRBV4-3, the J gene TRBJ2-1; D is possibly TRBD1 (6 bases). Trimming removed 0 bases at V and 9 bases at J, with 15 bases between. Germline V lookup: CDR1 LGHNA, CDR2 YSLEER. The CDR3 is made up of 15 amino acids. The chain's CDR3 is CASSQDAYREGEQFF. In nucleotides, the CDR3 is TGCGCCAGCAGCCAAGACGCTTACAGGGAAGGTGAGCAGTTCTTC.

V usage is TRBV30 and J usage is TRBJ2-3; 8 positions match TRBD2. The J segment lost 4 bases and the V segment lost 2 bases, leaving 2 bases of the junction unmatched. Per the germline V gene, CDR1 is GTSNPN and CDR2 is SVGIG (reference sequence). The CDR3 runs to 13 residues. Here the CDR3 reads CAWSSTSADTQYF. The CDR3 DNA follows: TGTGCCTGGAGTTCGACTAGCGCAGATACGCAGTATTTT.

This chain connects TRBV6-2 or TRBV6-3 to TRBJ2-7; 10 nucleotides match TRBD1. J lost 4 bases, V lost 6 bases, and 15 bases had no gene match. This CDR3 comprises 17 residues. CDR1 is MNHEY, CDR2 SVGEGT, per germline. This chain's CDR3 is CASSPRQGAAGGYEQYV. CDR3 DNA sequence: TGTGCCAGCAGCCCTCGACAGGGGGCCGCCGGGGGGTACGAGCAGTACGTC.

This rearrangement joins TRBV29-1 to TRBJ2-3; 8 nucleotides match TRBD1. The junction had 3 bases not matched to a gene; V was cut back by 6 bases and J by 1 base. Germline V gene data show CDR1 as SQVTM and CDR2 as ANQGSEA. The CDR3 has 13 residues. The CDR3: CSVMTGGTDTQYF. The CDR3 DNA reads as TGCAGCGTCATGACAGGGGGCACAGATACGCAGTATTTT.

This clone came up a few times. The rearrangement links TRBV18 to TRBJ2-7; weak D call: TRBD1 (6 bases). V was trimmed by 5 bases and J by 5 bases, leaving 13 bases between them. The CDR3 extends over 13 amino acids. Germline CDR1 and CDR2: KGHSH and LQKENI. The CDR3 nucleotides read TGTGCCAGCTCAGCAGGGGTTAGGGACGAGCAGTACTTC. The encoded protein is CASSAGVRDEQYF.